This T cell receptor (beta chain) was sequenced in a study of blood T cell repertoires in COVID-19. Clones were sequenced by immunoSEQ multiplex PCR, and TCRdb holds only the in-frame ones, with some missing. The sample records roughly 91,000 clones, more than 60% being singletons. The CDR3 runs 14 residues. V lost 7 bases and J lost 9; bases outside the gene matches: 10. CDR1 and CDR2 from the germline V gene are MDHEN and SYDVKM. The sequence came from a man in his 70s with acute or convalescent COVID-19. Source material: peripheral blood. The chain carries TRBV28 and TRBJ2-1; the match to TRBD2 covers 9 bases. Here the CDR3 DNA reads TGTGCCAGCATCCAAGGTAATAGCGGGAGTGAGCAGTTCTTC. Its protein product is CASIQGNSGSEQFF.